The 21 T cell receptor beta chains below come from one sample, sequenced in a study of T-cell reconstitution after alpha-beta-depleted transplantation in children. Unique molecular identifiers were built into the TCRbeta library. TCRdb ran MiXCR on the PCR reads and lists one entry per CDR3 protein. The sample has about 980,000 distinct CDR3 sequences; about 31% are singletons. The source was PBMCs, mostly from graft donor cells, collected 360 days after TCRalphabeta/CD19-depleted stem cell transplant. All receptors come from a boy under two years old who had a stem cell transplant for SCID, so the T cells may come from the graft donor.

The chain uses TRBV7-2 and TRBJ2-1, with 9 bases matching TRBD1. V shed 6 bases and J 3 bases; nucleotides not matched to a gene: 6. CDR1 and CDR2 (germline): SGHTA, FQGNSA. This CDR3 spans 15 amino acids. The CDR3 coding sequence is TGTGCCAGCAGAGCTAGACAGGGGGACTACAATGAGCAGTTCTTC. Translating it yields CASRARQGDYNEQFF.

This clonotype appeared a few times. The chain carries TRBV12-3 or TRBV12-4 and TRBJ2-3; D call uncertain. V was pared by 5 bases and J by 4 bases, with 19 bases between. The CDR3 consists of 16 residues. CDR3 sequence reads: CASSQTPLMTADTQYF. Here the CDR3 DNA reads TGTGCCAGCAGTCAAACCCCCCTCATGACGGCAGATACGCAGTATTTT.

V gene TRBV27 combines with J gene TRBJ2-1; D gene unclear. Trimming took off 1 base at V and 6 bases at J, with 19 bases between the two ends. From germline, CDR1 is MNHEY and CDR2 SMNVEV (reference sequence). The CDR3 extends over 17 amino acids. The CDR3 sequence: CASSLYRRLPLFNEQFF. The DNA of the CDR3 is TGTGCCAGCAGTTTATATAGGCGGTTGCCCCTATTCAATGAGCAGTTCTTC.

In its sample, this clonotype was seen a few times. The gene calls are TRBV6-4 and TRBJ2-3, with D maybe TRBD2 (7 bases). V dropped 0 bases and J dropped 1 base, with 11 bases sitting between them. The CDR3 loop spans 16 amino acids. CDR1 is MRHNA and CDR2 is SNTAGT in the germline V gene. Written as DNA, the CDR3 is TGTGCCAGCAGTGACTCCGGGGGGCGGGGCACAGATACGCAGTATTTT. It yields the protein CASSDSGGRGTDTQYF.

In its sample, this clonotype was seen a few times. The J gene is TRBJ2-5, the V gene TRBV11-2; D gene unclear. Germline loops: CDR1 SGHAT, CDR2 FQNNGV. The V end was cut by 2 bases, the J end by 1 base, with 11 bases between. The CDR3 spans 15 residues. CDR3 in DNA: TGTGCCAGCAGCTTATTCGGTTCCGCCCAAGAGACCCAGTACTTC. This gives the protein CASSLFGSAQETQYF.

This clonotype was counted a few times. V gene TRBV12-3 or TRBV12-4 combines with J gene TRBJ1-5; D call uncertain. The CDR3 has 15 amino acids. The V end was cut by 4 bases, the J end by 3 bases, with 13 bases between. CDR3 amino acids: CASSSTFGPNQPQHF. The CDR3 DNA reads TGTGCCAGCAGTTCCACGTTTGGTCCCAATCAGCCCCAGCATTTT.

This clonotype was detected only a few times. This chain uses TRBV5-1 with TRBJ2-2, with D possibly being TRBD1 (6 bases). This CDR3 comprises 15 residues. The V end was cut by 0 bases, the J end by 5 bases, with 11 bases between. CDR1 is SGHRS and CDR2 is YFSETQ in the germline V gene. DNA of the CDR3: TGCGCCAGCAGCTTGGTGACAGGCGAAACCGGGGAGCTGTTTTTT. Amino acids: CASSLVTGETGELFF. The variable domain in full, completed from reference TRBV5-1 and TRBJ2-2, reads KAGVTQTPRYLIKTRGQQVTLSCSPISGHRSVSWYQQTPGQGLQFLFEYFSETQRNKGNFPGRFSGRQFSNSRSEMNVSTLELGDSALYLCASSLVTGETGELFFGEGSRLTVL.

CDR3 sequence: CCARENKAGFIRYYNEQFF. The CDR3 region has the DNA TGCTGCGCTAGAGAGAATAAAGCGGGGTTCATCCGTTACTACAATGAGCAGTTCTTC. The chain is built from TRBV20-1 and TRBJ2-1, with 7 positions matching TRBD2. Germline-derived CDR1 and CDR2 are DFQATT and SNEGSKA (reference sequence). The CDR3 has 19 amino acids.

In its sample, this clonotype was seen many times. The rearrangement uses TRBV12-3 or TRBV12-4 and TRBJ2-7; D remains unclear. The V end lost 1 base, the J end lost 5 bases, and 9 bases lay between the germline ends. The CDR3 is 13 amino acids. The CDR3 DNA follows: TGTGCCAGCAGTTTAGTTCCGATCCACGAGCAGTACTTC. It translates to CASSLVPIHEQYF.

This rearrangement joins TRBV6-1 to TRBJ2-1; TRBD2 agrees at 8 bases. V was pared by 5 bases and J by 8 bases, with 11 bases of the junction left unmatched. CDR1 MNHNS and CDR2 SASEGT come from the germline V gene. The CDR3 is made up of 15 amino acids. The CDR3 region is CASSTPGLVVHEQFF. Written as DNA, the CDR3 is TGTGCCAGCAGTACCCCGGGACTAGTGGTCCATGAGCAGTTCTTC.

This clonotype was detected a few times. V and J are TRBV29-1 and TRBJ1-2; tentatively, D is TRBD1 (6 bases). The CDR3 covers 11 residues. In germline, CDR1 is SQVTM, CDR2 ANQGSEA. With 5 bases removed from V and 8 bases from J, the gap between germline ends came to 12 bases. The CDR3 DNA follows: TGCAGCGTTCCTTGGGGGCTAGGCTACACCTTC. Amino acid sequence: CSVPWGLGYTF.

The chain carries TRBV11-1 and TRBJ2-1; 7 bases map to TRBD1. This CDR3 has 18 amino acids. Germline V gives CDR1 SGHAT, CDR2 FQDESV (reference sequence). V shed 10 bases and J 0 bases; nucleotides not matched to a gene: 18. As DNA, the CDR3 is TGTGCCACCCAGATCTCCCGAGGGGGCCTTAGCTCCTACAATGAGCAGTTCTTC. Residues: CATQISRGGLSSYNEQFF.

This sequence joins TRBV20-1 and TRBJ1-3; 9 bases agree with TRBD1. The germline CDR1 and CDR2 sequences are DFQATT and SNEGSKA (reference sequence). There are 17 residues in the CDR3. The junction had 12 bases not matched to a gene; V was cut back by 6 bases and J by 0 bases. The CDR3 loop reads CSAEDRGTLSSGNTIYF. The CDR3 coding sequence is TGCAGTGCAGAGGACAGGGGAACCCTCAGCTCTGGAAACACCATATATTTT.

V and J are TRBV18 and TRBJ1-4; 7 bases align to TRBD1. With 4 bases clipped from V and 4 bases from J, the junction kept 3 bases outside the gene matches. The CDR3 sequence is 14 residues long. Germline CDR1 is KGHSH and CDR2 is LQKENI. The CDR3 nucleotides read TGTGCCAGCTCACAGGACAGGCGTAATGAAAAACTGTTTTTT. The encoded protein is CASSQDRRNEKLFF. Variable domain in full (rest from reference TRBV18 and TRBJ1-4): NAGVMQNPRHLVRRRGQEARLRCSPMKGHSHVYWYRQLPEEGLKFMVYLQKENIIDESGMPKERFSAEFPKEGPSILRIQQVVRGDSAAYFCASSQDRRNEKLFFGSGTQLSVL.

The V call is TRBV29-1, the J call TRBJ1-1; a weak D match, TRBD1 (6 bases). V was pared by 4 bases and J by 4 bases, with 13 bases between. Germline CDR1 is SQVTM and CDR2 is ANQGSEA. The CDR3 extends over 13 amino acids. CDR3 protein: CSVADRVGTEAFF. In DNA, the CDR3 is TGCAGCGTTGCGGACAGAGTTGGCACTGAAGCTTTCTTT.

The chain links TRBV5-1 to TRBJ2-3; TRBD2 matches at 9 bases. The CDR3 extends over 12 amino acids. CDR1 and CDR2 from the germline V gene are SGHRS and YFSETQ. The ends lost 0 bases at V and 10 bases at J; junction bases unmatched: 0. The CDR3 DNA follows: TGCGCCAGCAGCTTGGGACTAGCGGCGCAGTATTTT. This translates into CASSLGLAAQYF.

A few counts support this clonotype. This chain joins TRBV12-3 or TRBV12-4 and TRBJ1-1; unclear D gene. The CDR3 consists of 14 residues. Trimming shortened V by 7 bases and J by 3 bases, and 15 bases separated the two germline ends. The CDR3 DNA reads TGTGCCAGCACCTCCTGGTGGGTGGACACTGAAGCTTTCTTT. Protein product: CASTSWWVDTEAFF.

The V gene is TRBV5-6, the J gene TRBJ2-2; D is perhaps TRBD1 or TRBD2 (5 bases each). The CDR3 spans 17 residues. Trimming pared 0 bases from V and 6 bases from J, leaving 18 bases between. The germline gives CDR1 SGHDT, CDR2 YYEEEE. CDR3 amino acids: CASSLELSERGAGELFF. CDR3 DNA: TGTGCCAGCAGCTTGGAGTTATCGGAAAGGGGAGCCGGGGAGCTGTTTTTT.

The chain employs TRBV29-1 and TRBJ1-2; D is perhaps TRBD1 (5 bases). Germline lookup yields CDR1 SQVTM and CDR2 ANQGSEA. V was cut by 2 bases and J by 8 bases, with 18 bases left in between. This CDR3 is 14 amino acids long. The CDR3 here is CSVELGTHQWGYTF. The CDR3 DNA reads as TGCAGCGTTGAACTCGGGACCCACCAGTGGGGCTACACCTTC.

The chain has TRBV20-1 and TRBJ2-3; 9 bases line up with TRBD2. This CDR3 spans 15 amino acids. Germline V gene lookup returns CDR1 DFQATT and CDR2 SNEGSKA (reference sequence). The junction had 7 bases not matched to a gene; V was cut back by 5 bases and J by 1 base. CDR3 amino acids: CSARGERGGTDTQYF. In DNA, the CDR3 is TGCAGTGCTCGTGGTGAGCGGGGGGGCACAGATACGCAGTATTTT.

The chain recombines TRBV21-1 with TRBJ2-5; the table calls TRBD2, which could not be checked here. TRBV21-1 is a documented pseudogene. This CDR3 has 16 residues. CDR3 loop: CASSKGLAGAQETQYF. The CDR3 DNA reads as TGTGCCAGCAGCAAGGGACTCGCAGGAGCCCAAGAGACCCAGTACTTC.